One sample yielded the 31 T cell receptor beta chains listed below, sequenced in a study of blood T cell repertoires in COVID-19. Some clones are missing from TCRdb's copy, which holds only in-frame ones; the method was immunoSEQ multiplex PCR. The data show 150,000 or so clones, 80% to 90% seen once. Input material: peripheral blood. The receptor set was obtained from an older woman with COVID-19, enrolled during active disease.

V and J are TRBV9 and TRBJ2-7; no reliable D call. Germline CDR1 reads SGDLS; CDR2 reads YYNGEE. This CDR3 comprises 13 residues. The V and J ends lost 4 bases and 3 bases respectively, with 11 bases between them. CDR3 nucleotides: TGTGCCAGCAGCCTACGGTCAGGCTACGAGCAGTACTTC. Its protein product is CASSLRSGYEQYF.

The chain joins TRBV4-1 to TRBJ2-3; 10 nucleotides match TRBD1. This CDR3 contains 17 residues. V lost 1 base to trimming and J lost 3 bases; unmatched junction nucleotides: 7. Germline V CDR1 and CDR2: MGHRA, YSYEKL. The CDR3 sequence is CASSQVPGQGMTDTQYF. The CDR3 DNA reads TGCGCCAGCAGCCAAGTACCGGGACAGGGGATGACAGATACGCAGTATTTT.

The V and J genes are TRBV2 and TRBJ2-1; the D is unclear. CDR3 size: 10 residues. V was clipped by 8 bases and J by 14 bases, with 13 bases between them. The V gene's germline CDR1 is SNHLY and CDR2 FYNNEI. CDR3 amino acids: CASGPGSEFF. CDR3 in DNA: TGTGCCAGCGGCCCCGGGTCGGAGTTCTTC. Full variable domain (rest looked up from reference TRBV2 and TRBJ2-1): EPEVTQTPSHQVTQMGQEVILRCVPISNHLYFYWYRQILGQKVEFLVSFYNNEISEKSEIFDDQFSVERPDGSNFTLKIRSTKLEDSAMYFCASGPGSEFFGPGTRLTVL.

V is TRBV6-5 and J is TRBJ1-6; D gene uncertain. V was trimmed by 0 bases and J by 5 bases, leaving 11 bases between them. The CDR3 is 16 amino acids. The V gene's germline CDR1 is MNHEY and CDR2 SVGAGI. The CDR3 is CASSYSSDNHNSPLHF. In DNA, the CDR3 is TGTGCCAGCAGTTACTCGTCAGACAATCATAATTCACCCCTCCACTTT.

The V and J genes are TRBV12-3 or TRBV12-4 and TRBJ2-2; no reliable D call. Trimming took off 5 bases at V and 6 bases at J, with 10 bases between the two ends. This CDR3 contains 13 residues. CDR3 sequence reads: CASSPLVAGELFF. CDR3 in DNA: TGTGCCAGCAGTCCGCTAGTCGCCGGGGAGCTGTTTTTT.

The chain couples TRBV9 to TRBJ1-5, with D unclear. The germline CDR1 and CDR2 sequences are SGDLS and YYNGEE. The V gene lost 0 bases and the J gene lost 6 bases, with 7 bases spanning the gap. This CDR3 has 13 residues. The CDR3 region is CASSVDLSQPQHF. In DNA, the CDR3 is TGTGCCAGCAGCGTAGATCTATCTCAGCCCCAGCATTTT.

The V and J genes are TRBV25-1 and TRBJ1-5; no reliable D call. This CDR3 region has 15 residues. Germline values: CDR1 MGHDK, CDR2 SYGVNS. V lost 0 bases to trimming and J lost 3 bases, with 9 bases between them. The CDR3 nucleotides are TGTGCCAGCAGTGAATATTTCGGAGACAATCAGCCCCAGCATTTT. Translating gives CASSEYFGDNQPQHF.

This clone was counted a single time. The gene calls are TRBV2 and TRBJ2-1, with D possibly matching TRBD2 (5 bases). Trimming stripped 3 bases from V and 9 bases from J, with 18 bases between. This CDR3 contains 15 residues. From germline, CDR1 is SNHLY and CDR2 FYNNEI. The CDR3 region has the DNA TGTGCCAGCAGTGAGCGGGCCGGTCGGCTAAGTGAGCAGTTCTTC. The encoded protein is CASSERAGRLSEQFF.

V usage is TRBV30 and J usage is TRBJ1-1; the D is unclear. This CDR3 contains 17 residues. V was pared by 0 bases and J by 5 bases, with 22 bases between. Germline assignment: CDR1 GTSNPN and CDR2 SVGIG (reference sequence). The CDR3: CAWSVRYGRGMETEAFF. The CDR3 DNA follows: TGTGCCTGGAGTGTACGGTACGGGAGAGGGATGGAAACTGAAGCTTTCTTT.

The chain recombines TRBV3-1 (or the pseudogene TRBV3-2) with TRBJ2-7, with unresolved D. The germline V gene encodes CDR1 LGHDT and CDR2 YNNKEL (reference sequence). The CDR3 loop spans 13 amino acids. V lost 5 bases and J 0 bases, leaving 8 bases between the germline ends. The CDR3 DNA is TGTGCCAGCAGCGGCCCAGGCTCCTACGAGCAGTACTTC. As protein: CASSGPGSYEQYF.

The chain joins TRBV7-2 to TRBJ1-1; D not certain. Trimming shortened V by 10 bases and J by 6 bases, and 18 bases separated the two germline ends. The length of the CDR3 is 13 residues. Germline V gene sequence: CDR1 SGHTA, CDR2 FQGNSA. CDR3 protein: CAIQTRNGAEAFF. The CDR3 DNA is TGTGCCATCCAAACGCGGAACGGCGCTGAAGCTTTCTTT.

This chain's CDR3 is CASSITGEDQPQHF. Written as DNA, the CDR3 is TGTGCCAGTAGTATAACAGGGGAGGATCAGCCCCAGCATTTT. The genes are TRBV19 and TRBJ1-5, with 7 bases identical to TRBD1. Unmatched junction bases numbered 3, after V lost 2 bases and J lost 5 bases. CDR3 size: 14 residues. In germline, CDR1 is LNHDA, CDR2 SQIVND (reference sequence).

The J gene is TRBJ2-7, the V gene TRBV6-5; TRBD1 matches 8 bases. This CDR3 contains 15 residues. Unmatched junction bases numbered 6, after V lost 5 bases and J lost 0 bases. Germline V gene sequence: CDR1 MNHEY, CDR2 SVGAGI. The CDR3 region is CASSISGGVSYEQYF. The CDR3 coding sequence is TGTGCCAGCAGTATATCAGGGGGCGTCTCCTACGAGCAGTACTTC.

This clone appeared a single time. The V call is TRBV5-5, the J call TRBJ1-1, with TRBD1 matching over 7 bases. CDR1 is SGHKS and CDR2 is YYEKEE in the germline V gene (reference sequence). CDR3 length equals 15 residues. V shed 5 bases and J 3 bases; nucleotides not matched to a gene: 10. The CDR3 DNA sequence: TGTGCCAGCAGTTTTTACAGGGGTAGAGACACTGAAGCTTTCTTT. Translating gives CASSFYRGRDTEAFF.

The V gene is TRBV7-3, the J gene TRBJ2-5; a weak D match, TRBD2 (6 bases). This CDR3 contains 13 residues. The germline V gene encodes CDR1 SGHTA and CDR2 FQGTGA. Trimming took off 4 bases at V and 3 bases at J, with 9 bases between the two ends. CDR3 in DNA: TGTGCCAGCAGCTGGGGGGAGAAAGAGACCCAGTACTTC. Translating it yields CASSWGEKETQYF.

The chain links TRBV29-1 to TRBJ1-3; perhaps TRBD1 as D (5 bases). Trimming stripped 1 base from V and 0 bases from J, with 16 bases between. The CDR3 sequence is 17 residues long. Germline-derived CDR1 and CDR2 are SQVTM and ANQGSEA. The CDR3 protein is CSVEARGDFASGNTIYF. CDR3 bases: TGCAGCGTTGAAGCTAGGGGCGATTTCGCCTCTGGAAACACCATATATTTT.

The CDR3 sequence is CASSRQGDSPLHF. In DNA, the CDR3 is TGTGCCAGCAGCAGACAGGGGGATTCACCCCTCCACTTT. The chain joins TRBV7-3 to TRBJ1-6; 9 positions match TRBD1. The germline gives CDR1 SGHTA, CDR2 FQGTGA. The V and J ends lost 5 bases and 8 bases, in that order; junction bases with no gene match: 1. The CDR3 contains 13 residues.

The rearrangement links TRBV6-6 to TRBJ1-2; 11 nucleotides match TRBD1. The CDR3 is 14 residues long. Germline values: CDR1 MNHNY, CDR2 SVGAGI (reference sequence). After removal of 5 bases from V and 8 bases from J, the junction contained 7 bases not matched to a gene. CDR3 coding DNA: TGTGCCAGCAGTGCCGGGACAGGGGGGGGAGGCTACACCTTC. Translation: CASSAGTGGGGYTF.

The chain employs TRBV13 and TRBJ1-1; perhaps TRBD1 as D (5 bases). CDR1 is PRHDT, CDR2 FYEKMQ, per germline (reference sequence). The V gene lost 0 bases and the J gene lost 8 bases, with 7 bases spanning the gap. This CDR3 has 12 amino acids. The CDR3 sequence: CASSLGTAEAFF. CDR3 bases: TGTGCCAGCAGCTTAGGGACAGCCGAAGCTTTCTTT.

CDR3 residues: CASSDHGTGGTYEQYF. CDR3 in DNA: TGTGCCAGCAGTGACCACGGGACAGGGGGCACCTACGAGCAGTACTTC. This chain connects TRBV25-1 to TRBJ2-7; 12 positions match TRBD1. Germline lookup yields CDR1 MGHDK and CDR2 SYGVNS. This CDR3 is built from 16 residues. The J segment lost 2 bases and the V segment lost 3 bases, leaving 5 bases of the junction unmatched.

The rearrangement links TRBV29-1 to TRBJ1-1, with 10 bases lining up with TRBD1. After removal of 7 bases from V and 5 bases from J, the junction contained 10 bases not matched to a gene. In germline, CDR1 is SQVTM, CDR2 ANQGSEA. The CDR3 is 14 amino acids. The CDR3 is CSAVRGTGETEAFF. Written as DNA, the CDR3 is TGCAGCGCCGTACGGGGGACAGGGGAAACTGAAGCTTTCTTT. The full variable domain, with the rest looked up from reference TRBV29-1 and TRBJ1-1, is SAVISQKPSRDICQRGTSLTIQCQVDSQVTMMFWYRQQPGQSLTLIATANQGSEATYESGFVIDKFPISRPNLTFSTLTVSNMSPEDSSIYLCSAVRGTGETEAFFGQGTRLTVV.

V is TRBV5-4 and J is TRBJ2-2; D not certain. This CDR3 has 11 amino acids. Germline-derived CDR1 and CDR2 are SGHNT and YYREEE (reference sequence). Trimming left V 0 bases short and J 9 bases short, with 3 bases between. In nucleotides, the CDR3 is TGTGCCAGCAGCTTGGGTAGGGAGCTGTTTTTT. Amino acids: CASSLGRELFF.

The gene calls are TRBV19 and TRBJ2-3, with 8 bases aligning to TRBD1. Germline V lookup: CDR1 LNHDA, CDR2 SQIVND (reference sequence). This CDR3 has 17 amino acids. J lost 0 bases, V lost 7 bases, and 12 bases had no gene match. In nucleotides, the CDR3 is TGTGCCAGTACCAATTTCCGGGGACAGGCAAGCACAGATACGCAGTATTTT. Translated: CASTNFRGQASTDTQYF.

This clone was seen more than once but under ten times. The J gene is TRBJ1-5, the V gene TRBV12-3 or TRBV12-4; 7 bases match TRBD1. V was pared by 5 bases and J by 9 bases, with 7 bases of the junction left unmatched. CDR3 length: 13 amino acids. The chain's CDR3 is CASSGQEPWPQHF. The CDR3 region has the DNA TGTGCCAGCAGTGGACAGGAGCCATGGCCCCAGCATTTT.

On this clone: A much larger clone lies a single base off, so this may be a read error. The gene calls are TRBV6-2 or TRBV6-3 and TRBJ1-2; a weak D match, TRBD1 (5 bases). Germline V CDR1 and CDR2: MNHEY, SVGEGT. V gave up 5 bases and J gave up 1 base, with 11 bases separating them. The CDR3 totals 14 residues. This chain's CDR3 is CASSAQEYNYGYTF. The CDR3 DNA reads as TGTGCCAGCAGTGCACAGGAGTATAACTATGGCTACACCTTC.

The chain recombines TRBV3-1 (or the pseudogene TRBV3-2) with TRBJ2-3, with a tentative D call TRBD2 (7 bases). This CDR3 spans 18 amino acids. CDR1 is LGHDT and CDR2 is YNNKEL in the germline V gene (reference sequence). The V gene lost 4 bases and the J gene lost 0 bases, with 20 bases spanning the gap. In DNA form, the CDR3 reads TGTGCCAGCAGCCGTCTGAGGGGGGGCCGAACCAGCACAGATACGCAGTATTTT. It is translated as CASSRLRGGRTSTDTQYF.

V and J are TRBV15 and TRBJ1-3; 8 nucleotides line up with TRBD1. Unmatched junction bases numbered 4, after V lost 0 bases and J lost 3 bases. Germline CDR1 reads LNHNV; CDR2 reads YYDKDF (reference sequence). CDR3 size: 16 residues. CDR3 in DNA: TGTGCCACCAGCAGAGAGACAGGGGCAGGTGGAAACACCATATATTTT. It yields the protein CATSRETGAGGNTIYF.

The CDR3 reads CASQDGGLSYSNQPQHF. In nucleotides, the CDR3 is TGTGCCAGCCAGGACGGAGGACTCTCTTATAGCAATCAGCCCCAGCATTTT. The V and J genes are TRBV2 and TRBJ1-5, with D unresolved. The germline V and J ends were trimmed by 8 bases and 0 bases, with 20 bases remaining between them. Germline V gene lookup returns CDR1 SNHLY and CDR2 FYNNEI. There are 17 residues in the CDR3.

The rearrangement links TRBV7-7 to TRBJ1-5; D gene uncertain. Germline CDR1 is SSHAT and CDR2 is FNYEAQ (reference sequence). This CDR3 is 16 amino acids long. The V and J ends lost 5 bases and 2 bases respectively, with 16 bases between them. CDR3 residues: CASSREEGEGNQPQHF. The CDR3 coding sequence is TGTGCCAGCAGCAGAGAAGAGGGAGAGGGCAATCAGCCCCAGCATTTT.

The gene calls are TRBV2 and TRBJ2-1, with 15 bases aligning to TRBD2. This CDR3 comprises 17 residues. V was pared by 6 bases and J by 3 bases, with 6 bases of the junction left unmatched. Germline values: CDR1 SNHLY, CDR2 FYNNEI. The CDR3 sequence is CASRDGLAGGLYNEQFF. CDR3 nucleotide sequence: TGTGCCAGCAGGGACGGACTAGCGGGGGGGCTCTACAATGAGCAGTTCTTC.

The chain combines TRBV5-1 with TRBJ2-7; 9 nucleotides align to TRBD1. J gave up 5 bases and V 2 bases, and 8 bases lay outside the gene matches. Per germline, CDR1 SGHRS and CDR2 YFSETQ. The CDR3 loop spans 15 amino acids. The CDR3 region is CASSLTGQGNHEQYF. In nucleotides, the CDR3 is TGCGCCAGCAGCTTAACCGGACAGGGGAACCACGAGCAGTACTTC. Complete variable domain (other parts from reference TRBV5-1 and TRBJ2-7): KAGVTQTPRYLIKTRGQQVTLSCSPISGHRSVSWYQQTPGQGLQFLFEYFSETQRNKGNFPGRFSGRQFSNSRSEMNVSTLELGDSALYLCASSLTGQGNHEQYFGPGTRLTVT.